This TCR beta chain was recovered during a study of Graves' ophthalmopathy and Graves' hyperthyroidism. At the level of the study: Prior to any treatment, peripheral blood was collected at the time of initial diagnosis.

Amplification of TCR beta CDR3 regions used RNA transcripts. RT-PCR was first run with HTBI primers, then multiplex PCR in a second round. TCRdb re-called the multiplex PCR reads with MiXCR, one entry per CDR3 protein. Of about 240,000 distinct CDR3 sequences in the sample, approximately 42% were seen once. With 0 bases clipped from V and 0 bases from J, the junction kept 2 bases outside the gene matches. The CDR3 is 15 amino acids. CDR1 DFQATT and CDR2 SNEGSKA come from the germline V gene (reference sequence). Details on this clonotype: Its specificity is unknown.

The study, taken as a whole, reports: Ophthalmopathy versus stable hyperthyroidism: 13-signature model gave under 90% sensitivity, 81.08% specificity.

The source material was peripheral blood. This TCR was sampled from an adult man with Graves' ophthalmopathy. The genes are TRBV20-1 and TRBJ1-2; 9 bases fit TRBD1. CDR3: CSAREDRGANYGYTF. Here the CDR3 DNA reads TGCAGTGCTAGAGAAGACAGGGGGGCTAACTATGGCTACACCTTC.